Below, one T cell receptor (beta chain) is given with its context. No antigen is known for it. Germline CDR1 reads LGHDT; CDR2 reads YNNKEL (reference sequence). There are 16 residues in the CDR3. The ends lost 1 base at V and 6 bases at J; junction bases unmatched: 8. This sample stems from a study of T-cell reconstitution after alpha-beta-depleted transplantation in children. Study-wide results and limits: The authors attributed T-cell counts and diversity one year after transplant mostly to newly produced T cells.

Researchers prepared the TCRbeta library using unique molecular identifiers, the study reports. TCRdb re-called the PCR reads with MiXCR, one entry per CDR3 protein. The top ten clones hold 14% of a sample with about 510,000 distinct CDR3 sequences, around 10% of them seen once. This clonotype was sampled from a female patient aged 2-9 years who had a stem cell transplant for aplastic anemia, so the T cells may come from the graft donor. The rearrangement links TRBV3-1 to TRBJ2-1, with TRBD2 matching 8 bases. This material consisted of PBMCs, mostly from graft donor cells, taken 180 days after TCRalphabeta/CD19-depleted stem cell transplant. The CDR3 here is CASSQVLAGFSNEQFF. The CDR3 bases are TGTGCCAGCAGCCAAGTATTAGCGGGATTCAGCAATGAGCAGTTCTTC.